Listed below are T cell receptor beta chains from one sample, sequenced in a study of control samples from healthy donors and cancer patients. Data came from immunoSEQ multiplex PCR; TCRdb stores just in-frame clones and leaves some out. The sample shows 150,000 or so clones, less than 95% of them seen only once. The sequenced material came from blood. These receptors were collected from a man younger than 35 in good health. The CDR3 runs from the conserved cysteine through the conserved F or W. Fields, in order: clone size, D gene, J gene, V gene, CDR3 protein, CDR3 DNA. D genes are given only for firm matches. Clone size is given for some rows only: seen once, a few or many times, or a class if the clone is expanded.

size: .; D: TRBD1; J: TRBJ2-7; V: TRBV19; CDR3: CASSTDRETDEQYF; DNA: TGTGCCAGTAGTACGGACAGGGAGACGGACGAGCAGTACTTC
size: medium-sized; D: .; J: TRBJ2-7; V: TRBV5-1; CDR3: CASSLSWDPFVEQYF; DNA: TGCGCCAGCAGCCTGAGCTGGGACCCCTTTGTGGAGCAGTACTTC
size: .; D: .; J: TRBJ1-2; V: TRBV6-1; CDR3: CASSEWGANYGYTF; DNA: TGTGCCAGCAGTGAATGGGGAGCTAACTATGGCTACACCTTC
size: .; D: .; J: TRBJ2-7; V: TRBV19; CDR3: CASSTSPTAVDEQYF; DNA: TGTGCCAGTAGTACCTCGCCGACGGCGGTGGACGAGCAGTACTTC
size: .; D: TRBD2; J: TRBJ2-3; V: TRBV18; CDR3: CASSPLPPSSGGHTDTQYF; DNA: TGTGCCAGCTCACCACTTCCCCCGAGTAGCGGGGGACACACAGATACGCAGTATTTT
size: .; D: TRBD1; J: TRBJ1-4; V: TRBV6-1; CDR3: CASSEGTGDEKLFF; DNA: TGTGCCAGCAGTGAAGGAACAGGGGATGAAAAACTGTTTTTT
size: .; D: TRBD1; J: TRBJ1-4; V: TRBV3-1/TRBV3-2; CDR3: CASSQQDRAVKLFF; DNA: TGTGCCAGCAGCCAGCAGGACAGGGCAGTAAAACTGTTTTTT
size: .; D: .; J: TRBJ1-1; V: TRBV6-5; CDR3: CASSWGVGTEAFF; DNA: TGTGCCAGCAGTTGGGGTGTCGGGACTGAAGCTTTCTTT
size: .; D: .; J: TRBJ1-5; V: TRBV20-1; CDR3: CSASLGVGLNQPQHF; DNA: TGCAGTGCTAGTCTCGGGGTGGGATTGAATCAGCCCCAGCATTTT
size: .; D: .; J: TRBJ1-5; V: TRBV4-1; CDR3: CASSPRAGVQSQPQHF; DNA: TGCGCCAGCAGCCCGAGGGCAGGGGTGCAGAGTCAGCCCCAGCATTTT
size: few; D: .; J: TRBJ1-2; V: TRBV7-9; CDR3: CASSLTKYYGYTF; DNA: TGTGCCAGCAGCTTAACTAAATACTATGGCTACACCTTC
size: .; D: .; J: TRBJ2-7; V: TRBV9; CDR3: CASSVGDGSYEQYF; DNA: TGTGCCAGCAGCGTCGGGGATGGGTCCTACGAGCAGTACTTC
size: .; D: .; J: TRBJ2-1; V: TRBV6-5; CDR3: CASGRQGEQFF; DNA: TGTGCCAGCGGCCGTCAGGGGGAGCAGTTCTTC
size: .; D: TRBD1; J: TRBJ2-7; V: TRBV6-5; CDR3: CASLGPGQGVGEQYF; DNA: TGTGCCAGCTTAGGCCCCGGACAGGGCGTTGGCGAGCAGTACTTC
size: .; D: .; J: TRBJ2-3; V: TRBV19; CDR3: CASSIPGGSSTDTQYF; DNA: TGTGCCAGTAGTATACCCGGGGGATCTAGCACAGATACGCAGTATTTT
size: .; D: .; J: TRBJ1-3; V: TRBV18; CDR3: CASSREVRGTGNTIYF; DNA: TGTGCCAGCTCACGCGAAGTCCGGGGAACTGGAAACACCATATATTTT
size: .; D: .; J: TRBJ1-1; V: TRBV9; CDR3: CASSVVEVTEAFF; DNA: TGTGCCAGCAGCGTAGTTGAGGTCACTGAAGCTTTCTTT
size: .; D: .; J: TRBJ1-3; V: TRBV19; CDR3: CASSLYRSSGNTIYF; DNA: TGTGCCAGTAGTTTATACAGGAGCTCTGGAAACACCATATATTTT
size: .; D: TRBD1; J: TRBJ1-2; V: TRBV4-3; CDR3: CASSQIGTAYGYTF; DNA: TGCGCCAGCAGCCAGATCGGGACAGCCTATGGCTACACCTTC
size: .; D: .; J: TRBJ1-1; V: TRBV7-9; CDR3: CASSSPTEAPEAFF; DNA: TGTGCCAGCAGCTCACCCACCGAGGCACCTGAAGCTTTCTTT
size: .; D: TRBD1; J: TRBJ1-2; V: TRBV19; CDR3: CASSIRQGNGYTF; DNA: TGTGCCAGTAGTATTAGACAGGGTAATGGCTACACCTTC
size: .; D: TRBD1; J: TRBJ2-2; V: TRBV5-1; CDR3: CASSLARQGPNTGELFF; DNA: TGCGCCAGCAGCTTAGCGCGACAGGGCCCGAACACCGGGGAGCTGTTTTTT
size: .; D: .; J: TRBJ2-3; V: TRBV2; CDR3: CASRKGLESTDTQYF; DNA: TGTGCCAGCAGAAAGGGACTCGAAAGCACAGATACGCAGTATTTT
size: .; D: TRBD2; J: TRBJ2-5; V: TRBV7-2; CDR3: CASSGGTSGVETQYF; DNA: TGTGCCAGCAGCGGGGGGACTAGCGGGGTCGAGACCCAGTACTTC
size: .; D: TRBD1; J: TRBJ1-4; V: TRBV6-5; CDR3: CASSYSQGASEKLFF; DNA: TGTGCCAGCAGTTACAGCCAGGGGGCAAGTGAAAAACTGTTTTTT
size: .; D: .; J: TRBJ2-6; V: TRBV7-2; CDR3: CASSADARDDSRANVLTF; DNA: TGTGCCAGCAGCGCAGACGCCAGAGACGACAGTCGGGCCAACGTCCTGACTTTC
size: .; D: .; J: TRBJ2-3; V: TRBV9; CDR3: CASSGGGPDTQYF; DNA: TGTGCCAGCAGCGGGGGCGGGCCAGATACGCAGTATTTT
size: .; D: .; J: TRBJ2-3; V: TRBV5-1; CDR3: CASSLERVADTQYF; DNA: TGCGCCAGCAGCTTGGAGAGGGTGGCAGATACGCAGTATTTT
size: .; D: .; J: TRBJ1-5; V: TRBV7-9; CDR3: CASSLNPDQPQHF; DNA: TGTGCCAGCAGCCTTAACCCGGATCAGCCCCAGCATTTT
size: .; D: .; J: TRBJ1-5; V: TRBV6-2/TRBV6-3; CDR3: CASSYSNRATQPQHF; DNA: TGTGCCAGCAGTTACTCGAACAGGGCTACTCAGCCCCAGCATTTT
size: .; D: .; J: TRBJ1-1; V: TRBV11-1; CDR3: CASMGPGAMNTEAFF; DNA: TGTGCCAGCATGGGACCCGGGGCCATGAACACTGAAGCTTTCTTT
size: .; D: TRBD2; J: TRBJ2-3; V: TRBV6-5; CDR3: CASRYPGTTRDTQYF; DNA: TGTGCCAGCAGGTACCCCGGGACTACCCGAGATACGCAGTATTTT
size: .; D: .; J: TRBJ1-5; V: TRBV2; CDR3: CASSEGAGGDQPQHF; DNA: TGTGCCAGCAGTGAAGGGGCGGGGGGCGATCAGCCCCAGCATTTT
size: .; D: TRBD2; J: TRBJ2-3; V: TRBV4-2; CDR3: CASSHRRSSGHTDTQYF; DNA: TGTGCCAGCAGCCACCGGCGGAGTAGCGGGCACACAGATACGCAGTATTTT
size: .; D: .; J: TRBJ2-7; V: TRBV7-9; CDR3: CASSLAGAYEQYF; DNA: TGTGCCAGCAGCTTAGCGGGGGCCTACGAGCAGTACTTC
size: once; D: .; J: TRBJ2-7; V: TRBV2; CDR3: CASSGRDYEQYF; DNA: TGTGCCAGCAGTGGCAGGGATTACGAGCAGTACTTC
size: .; D: .; J: TRBJ1-1; V: TRBV18; CDR3: CASSERGTGGTEAFF; DNA: TGTGCCAGCTCGGAAAGGGGTACGGGGGGCACTGAAGCTTTCTTT
size: .; D: .; J: TRBJ2-3; V: TRBV7-2; CDR3: CASSLVGGTDTQYF; DNA: TGTGCCAGCAGCTTAGTGGGTGGCACAGATACGCAGTATTTT
size: .; D: .; J: TRBJ1-5; V: TRBV30; CDR3: CAWRRLDISNQPQHF; DNA: TGTGCCTGGAGACGTCTGGACATTTCCAATCAGCCCCAGCATTTT
size: .; D: .; J: TRBJ2-3; V: TRBV12-3/TRBV12-4; CDR3: CASSRQNTQYF; DNA: TGTGCCAGCAGTCGGCAGAATACGCAGTATTTT
size: many; D: TRBD1; J: TRBJ2-5; V: TRBV19; CDR3: CASSTRDRGWETQYF; DNA: TGTGCCAGTAGTACCAGGGACAGGGGATGGGAGACCCAGTACTTC
size: .; D: TRBD1; J: TRBJ1-2; V: TRBV7-9; CDR3: CASSGTGGYGYTF; DNA: TGTGCCAGCAGCGGGACAGGGGGTTATGGCTACACCTTC
size: .; D: TRBD2; J: TRBJ2-5; V: TRBV5-4; CDR3: CASSLDGLVTETQYF; DNA: TGTGCCAGCAGCTTGGACGGACTAGTTACGGAGACCCAGTACTTC
size: once; D: .; J: TRBJ2-3; V: TRBV6-5; CDR3: CASRGNRGGTDTQYF; DNA: TGTGCCAGCAGGGGAAACAGGGGAGGAACAGATACGCAGTATTTT
size: .; D: .; J: TRBJ2-7; V: TRBV7-2; CDR3: CASSLARVVSYEQYF; DNA: TGTGCCAGCAGCTTAGCCAGGGTGGTCTCCTACGAGCAGTACTTC
size: .; D: .; J: TRBJ2-7; V: TRBV5-4; CDR3: CASSSGGNAYEQYF; DNA: TGTGCCAGCAGCTCGGGGGGCAACGCCTACGAGCAGTACTTC
size: .; D: .; J: TRBJ1-2; V: TRBV27; CDR3: CASSFGVNYGYTF; DNA: TGTGCCAGCAGTTTCGGGGTTAACTATGGCTACACCTTC
size: .; D: .; J: TRBJ2-3; V: TRBV24-1; CDR3: CATSDPDSTDTQYF; DNA: TGTGCCACCAGTGATCCAGACAGCACAGATACGCAGTATTTT
size: .; D: .; J: TRBJ1-4; V: TRBV5-1; CDR3: CASSLSGSNEKLFF; DNA: TGCGCCAGCAGCTTGTCGGGGAGCAATGAAAAACTGTTTTTT
size: .; D: TRBD2; J: TRBJ2-5; V: TRBV3-1/TRBV3-2; CDR3: CASSRLAGGQETQYF; DNA: TGTGCCAGCAGCCGACTAGCGGGGGGGCAAGAGACCCAGTACTTC
size: once; D: .; J: TRBJ2-2; V: TRBV7-6; CDR3: CASSTDVDGELFF; DNA: TGTGCCAGCAGCACGGACGTAGACGGGGAGCTGTTTTTT
size: .; D: .; J: TRBJ1-1; V: TRBV7-2; CDR3: CASSLKTEMNTEAFF; DNA: TGTGCCAGCAGCTTGAAGACCGAAATGAACACTGAAGCTTTCTTT
size: .; D: .; J: TRBJ1-1; V: TRBV20-1; CDR3: CSARVVSEAFF; DNA: TGCAGTGCTAGAGTGGTCAGTGAAGCTTTCTTT